This TCR beta chain was captured by sequencing in a study of T cell repertoires in cytomegalovirus infection. Study information: Public TCR beta signature analysis indicated the presence of both CMV infection and matching HLA type. Overall study results and limits: Within the response measured ex vivo, HLA-C-restricted CMV-specific TCR beta clonotypes were dominant.

This clonotype was seen ten or more times. The antigen is unknown. The CDR3 loop spans 16 amino acids. V lost 0 bases to trimming and J lost 0 bases, with 6 bases between them. The V gene's germline CDR1 is LNHNV and CDR2 YYDKDF (reference sequence). TCRdb reprocessed the reads with MiXCR, giving one entry per CDR3 protein. This sample has 450,000 to 550,000 distinct CDR3 sequences; approximately 16% occur once, and the top ten carry roughly 25%. The chain couples TRBV15 to TRBJ1-6; D is ambiguous. Material: CD8+ T cells from PBMCs. The sequence derives from a human donor in good health (CMV status not recorded). Some clones in this sample may be carry-over from other donors' samples. CDR3 sequence (DNA): TGTGCCACCAGCAGAGAAGTGGGCTCCTATAATTCACCCCTCCACTTT. This codes for CATSREVGSYNSPLHF.